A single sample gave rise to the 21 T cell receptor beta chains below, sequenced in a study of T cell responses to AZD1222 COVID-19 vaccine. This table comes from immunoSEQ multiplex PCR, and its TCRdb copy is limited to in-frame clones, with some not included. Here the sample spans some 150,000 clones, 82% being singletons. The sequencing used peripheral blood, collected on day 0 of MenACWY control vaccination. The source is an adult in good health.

The CDR3 sequence is CASSERRAGELFF. CDR3 sequence (DNA): TGTGCCAGCAGTGAGCGTAGGGCCGGGGAGCTGTTTTTT. The chain is built from TRBV2 and TRBJ2-2; D is ambiguous. Germline lookup yields CDR1 SNHLY and CDR2 FYNNEI. Trimming shortened V by 3 bases and J by 6 bases, and 8 bases separated the two germline ends. This CDR3 comprises 13 residues.

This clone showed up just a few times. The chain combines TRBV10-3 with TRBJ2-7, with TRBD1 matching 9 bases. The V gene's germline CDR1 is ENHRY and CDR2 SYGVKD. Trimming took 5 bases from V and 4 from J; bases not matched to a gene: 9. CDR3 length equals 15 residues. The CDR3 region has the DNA TGTGCCATCAGTAAAGGACAGGGGAACAAATACGAGCAGTACTTC. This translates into CAISKGQGNKYEQYF.

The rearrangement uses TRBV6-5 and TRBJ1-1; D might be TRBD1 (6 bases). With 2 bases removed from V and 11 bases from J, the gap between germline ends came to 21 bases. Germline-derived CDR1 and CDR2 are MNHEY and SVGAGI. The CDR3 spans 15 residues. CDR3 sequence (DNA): TGTGCCAGCAGTTACAGTAGCGGGGGGGCGCGAGACGCTTTCTTT. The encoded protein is CASSYSSGGARDAFF.

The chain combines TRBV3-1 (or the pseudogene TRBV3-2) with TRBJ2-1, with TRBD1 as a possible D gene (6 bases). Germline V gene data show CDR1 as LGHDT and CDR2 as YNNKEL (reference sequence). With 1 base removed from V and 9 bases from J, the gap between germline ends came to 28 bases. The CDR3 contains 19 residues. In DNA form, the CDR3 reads TGTGCCAGCAGCCAAGGGATAAGACGGACAGAGAAACTGGGGGTTGAGCAGTTCTTC. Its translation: CASSQGIRRTEKLGVEQFF.

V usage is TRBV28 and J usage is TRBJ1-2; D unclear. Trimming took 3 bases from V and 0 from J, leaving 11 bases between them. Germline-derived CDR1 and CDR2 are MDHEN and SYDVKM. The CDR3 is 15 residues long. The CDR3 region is CASSFWSDPNYGYTF. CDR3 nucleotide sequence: TGTGCCAGCAGTTTTTGGTCCGATCCTAACTATGGCTACACCTTC.

CDR3 loop: CASSGYIEPQHF. CDR3 in DNA: TGTGCCAGCAGTGGATACATCGAGCCCCAGCATTTT. The chain employs TRBV2 and TRBJ1-5; unclear D gene. CDR1 is SNHLY and CDR2 is FYNNEI in the germline V gene. This CDR3 has 12 amino acids. Trimming took 4 bases from V and 8 from J, leaving 9 bases between them.

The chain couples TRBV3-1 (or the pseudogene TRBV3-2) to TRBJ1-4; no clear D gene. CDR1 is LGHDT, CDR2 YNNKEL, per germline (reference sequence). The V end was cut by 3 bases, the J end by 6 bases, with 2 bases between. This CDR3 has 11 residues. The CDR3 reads CASSQDEKLFF. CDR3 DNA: TGTGCCAGCAGCCAGGATGAAAAACTGTTTTTT.

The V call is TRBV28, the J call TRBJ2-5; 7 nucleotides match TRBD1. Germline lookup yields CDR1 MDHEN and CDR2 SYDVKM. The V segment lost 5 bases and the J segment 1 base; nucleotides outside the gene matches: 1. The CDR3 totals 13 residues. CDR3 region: CASSDRAQETQYF. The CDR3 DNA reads TGTGCCAGCAGTGACAGGGCCCAAGAGACCCAGTACTTC.

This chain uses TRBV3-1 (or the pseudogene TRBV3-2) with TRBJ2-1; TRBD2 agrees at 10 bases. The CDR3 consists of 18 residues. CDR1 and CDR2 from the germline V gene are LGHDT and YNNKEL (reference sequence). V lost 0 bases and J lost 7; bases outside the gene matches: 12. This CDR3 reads CASSQDVTRSGGANEQFF. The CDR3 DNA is TGTGCCAGCAGCCAAGATGTTACTCGAAGCGGGGGGGCGAATGAGCAGTTCTTC.

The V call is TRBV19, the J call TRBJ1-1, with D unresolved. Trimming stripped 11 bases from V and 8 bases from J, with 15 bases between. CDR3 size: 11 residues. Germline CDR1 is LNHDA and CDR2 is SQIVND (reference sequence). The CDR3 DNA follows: TGTGCCGTGGAGGATTCAGTGGAAGCTTTCTTT. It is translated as CAVEDSVEAFF.

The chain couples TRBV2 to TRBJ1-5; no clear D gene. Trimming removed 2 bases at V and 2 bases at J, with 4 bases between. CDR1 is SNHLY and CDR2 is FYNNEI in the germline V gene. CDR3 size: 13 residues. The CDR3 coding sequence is TGTGCCAGCAGTGAAACCGGCAATCAGCCCCAGCATTTT. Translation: CASSETGNQPQHF.

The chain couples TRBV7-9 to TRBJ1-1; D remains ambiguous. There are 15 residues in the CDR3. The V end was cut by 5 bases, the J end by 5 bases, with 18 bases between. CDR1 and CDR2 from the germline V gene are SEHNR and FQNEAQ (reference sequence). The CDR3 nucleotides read TGTGCCAGCAGCGCCCTGGGGAGGGAGAGGACTGAAGCTTTCTTT. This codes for CASSALGRERTEAFF.

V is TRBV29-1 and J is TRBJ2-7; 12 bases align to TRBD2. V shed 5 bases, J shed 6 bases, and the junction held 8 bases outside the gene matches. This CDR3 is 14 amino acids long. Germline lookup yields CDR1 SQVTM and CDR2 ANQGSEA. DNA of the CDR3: TGCAGCGTTAAATCTAGCGGGGGGGCGCGCGAGCAGTACTTC. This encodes CSVKSSGGAREQYF.

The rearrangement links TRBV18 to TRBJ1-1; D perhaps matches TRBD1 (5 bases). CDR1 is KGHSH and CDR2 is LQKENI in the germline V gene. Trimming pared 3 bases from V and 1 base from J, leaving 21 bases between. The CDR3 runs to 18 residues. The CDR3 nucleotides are TGTGCCAGCTCACCCTTGGACATCTGGGGCCGCGCGAACACTGAAGCTTTCTTT. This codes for CASSPLDIWGRANTEAFF.

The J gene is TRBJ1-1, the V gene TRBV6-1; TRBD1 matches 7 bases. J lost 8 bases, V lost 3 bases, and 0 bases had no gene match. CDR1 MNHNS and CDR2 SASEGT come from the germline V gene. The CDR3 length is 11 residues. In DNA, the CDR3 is TGTGCCAGCAGTGACAGGGGGGAAGCTTTCTTT. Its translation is CASSDRGEAFF.

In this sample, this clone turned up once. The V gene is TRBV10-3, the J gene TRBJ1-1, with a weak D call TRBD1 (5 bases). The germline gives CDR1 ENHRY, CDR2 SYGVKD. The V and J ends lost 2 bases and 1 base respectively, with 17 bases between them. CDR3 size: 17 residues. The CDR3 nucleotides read TGTGCCATCAGTGAGATGGGTCAGGGCAGGGCGAACACTGAAGCTTTCTTT. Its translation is CAISEMGQGRANTEAFF.

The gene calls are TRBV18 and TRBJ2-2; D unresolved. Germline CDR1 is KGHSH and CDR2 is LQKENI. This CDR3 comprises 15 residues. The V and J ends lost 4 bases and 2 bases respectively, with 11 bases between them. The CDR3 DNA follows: TGTGCCAGCTCACGGCCCCACGGAAACACCGGGGAGCTGTTTTTT. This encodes CASSRPHGNTGELFF.

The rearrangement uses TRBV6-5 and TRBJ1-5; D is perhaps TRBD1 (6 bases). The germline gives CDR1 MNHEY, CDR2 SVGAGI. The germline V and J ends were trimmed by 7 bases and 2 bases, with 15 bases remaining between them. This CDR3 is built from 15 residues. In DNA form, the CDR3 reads TGTGCCAGCACCCCAGGGGATGGTGGCAATCAGCCCCAGCATTTT. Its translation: CASTPGDGGNQPQHF.

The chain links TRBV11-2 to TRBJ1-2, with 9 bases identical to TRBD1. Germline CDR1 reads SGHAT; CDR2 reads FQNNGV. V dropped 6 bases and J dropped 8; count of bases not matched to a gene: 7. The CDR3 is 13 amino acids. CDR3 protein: CASRPGQGSGYTF. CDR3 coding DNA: TGTGCCAGCAGGCCTGGACAGGGGAGCGGCTACACCTTC.

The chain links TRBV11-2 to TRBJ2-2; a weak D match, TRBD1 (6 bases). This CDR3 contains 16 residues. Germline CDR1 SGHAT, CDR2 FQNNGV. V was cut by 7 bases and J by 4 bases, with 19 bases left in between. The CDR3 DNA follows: TGTGCCAGCAACCCTGTCGGACAGCCCTTCACCGGGGAGCTGTTTTTT. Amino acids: CASNPVGQPFTGELFF.

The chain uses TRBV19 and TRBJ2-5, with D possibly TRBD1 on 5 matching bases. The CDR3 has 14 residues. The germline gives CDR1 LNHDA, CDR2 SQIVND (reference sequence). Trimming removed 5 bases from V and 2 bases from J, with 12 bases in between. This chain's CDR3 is CASSGAALQETQYF. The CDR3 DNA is TGTGCCAGTAGTGGGGCAGCCTTACAAGAGACCCAGTACTTC. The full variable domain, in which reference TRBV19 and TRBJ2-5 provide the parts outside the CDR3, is DGGITQSPKYLFRKEGQNVTLSCEQNLNHDAMYWYRQDPGQGLRLIYYSQIVNDFQKGDIAEGYSVSREKKESFPLTVTSAQKNPTAFYLCASSGAALQETQYFGPGTRLLVL.